This T cell receptor beta chain was documented in a study of high-grade serous ovarian cancer treatment subgroups. The tumor samples were collected prior to definitive surgery or chemotherapy. The CDR3 extends over 14 amino acids. The germline V gene encodes CDR1 SGHKS and CDR2 YYEKEE (reference sequence). Trimming cost V 0 bases and J 5 bases, with 11 bases left between them. Sequencing used immunoSEQ multiplex PCR; TCRdb keeps in-frame clones, though not all of them. The sample records thousands of clones, around 79% being singletons. This TCR derives from a human donor with high-grade serous ovarian cancer. V usage is TRBV5-5 and J usage is TRBJ1-1, with a weak D call TRBD1 (5 bases). Sequenced material: tumor tissue. The DNA of the CDR3 is TGTGCCAGCAGCTTGGTTCCGACAGTAACTGAAGCTTTCTTT. This codes for CASSLVPTVTEAFF.